Each of the 6 T cell receptor beta chains below was sequenced from the same sample in a study of shared clonotypes between healthy human individuals. Naivety among CD8 cells was defined by CD45RO negativity and positive CCR7 selection, thereby excluding terminally differentiated effector memory CD45RA+ cells. The method was immunoSEQ multiplex PCR; TCRdb's version includes in-frame clones alone and lacks a portion of them. This table has about 750,000 clones, over 90% appearing once. The sample taken for sequencing was naive CD8+ T cells sorted from blood. These TCRs come from a man aged 25-45 years in good health.

V gene TRBV27 combines with J gene TRBJ2-7; 9 positions match TRBD1. V shed 5 bases, J shed 1 base, and the junction held 9 bases outside the gene matches. This CDR3 is 16 amino acids long. Germline lookup yields CDR1 MNHEY and CDR2 SMNVEV (reference sequence). Written as DNA, the CDR3 is TGTGCCAGCAGTCCCGGGACAGGGAAAGATTCCTACGAGCAGTACTTC. Amino acids: CASSPGTGKDSYEQYF.

The V gene is TRBV11-2, the J gene TRBJ2-4; D may match TRBD1 or TRBD2 (5 bases each). Germline V lookup: CDR1 SGHAT, CDR2 FQNNGV. The V and J ends lost 2 bases and 3 bases respectively, with 20 bases between them. This CDR3 contains 18 residues. CDR3 residues: CASSLFWQGDMGKNIQYF. As DNA, the CDR3 is TGTGCCAGCAGCTTATTCTGGCAGGGAGATATGGGCAAAAACATTCAGTACTTC.

J is TRBJ2-6 and V is TRBV5-8, with 8 bases fitting TRBD2. The CDR3 runs 16 residues. CDR1 and CDR2 (germline): SGHTS, YDEGEE. The trim removed 2 bases at V and 4 bases at J, leaving 5 bases unmatched. CDR3 coding DNA: TGTGCCAGCAGCTTAGCGGGGGCGGGAGGGGCCAACGTCCTGACTTTC. This translates into CASSLAGAGGANVLTF.

V usage is TRBV4-1 and J usage is TRBJ2-3, with D perhaps matching TRBD2 (6 bases). Deletions cut 0 bases from V and 0 bases from J, with 7 bases between. The CDR3 contains 15 residues. Germline values: CDR1 MGHRA, CDR2 YSYEKL. The CDR3 nucleotides are TGCGCCAGCAGCCAAGATGGGAGGAGCACAGATACGCAGTATTTT. Encoded protein: CASSQDGRSTDTQYF.

V is TRBV5-6 and J is TRBJ2-5; 7 bases match TRBD2. Trimming removed 1 base from V and 8 bases from J; junction bases left unmatched: 5. Looked up from germline, CDR1 is SGHDT and CDR2 is YYEEEE. The CDR3 length is 13 residues. This CDR3 reads CASSLLGGSTQYF. In nucleotides, the CDR3 is TGTGCCAGCAGCTTGCTCGGCGGGAGTACCCAGTACTTC.

The chain uses TRBV4-3 and TRBJ2-5; a possible D gene is TRBD2 (5 bases). The CDR3 length is 14 residues. The V gene's germline CDR1 is LGHNA and CDR2 YSLEER. Trimming took 1 base from V and 3 from J, leaving 9 bases between them. This chain's CDR3 is CASSQAFGEETQYF. CDR3 in DNA: TGCGCCAGCAGCCAAGCCTTCGGGGAAGAGACCCAGTACTTC.